These T cell receptor beta chains were read from a single sample in a study of immune cell composition in non-small cell lung cancer. Sequencing used immunoSEQ multiplex PCR; TCRdb keeps in-frame clones, though not all of them. Of about 2,200 clones detected, roughly two thirds appear once; the ten largest clones hold 15%. The sample comprised non-adjacent lung tissue. The source is a human donor with non-small cell lung cancer. Both conserved end residues are part of each CDR3. The D gene is left open where the match is weak. The listing skips clone size in some rows; elsewhere it reads once, few, many or a size class.

j_call clone_size v_call d_call cdr3_nt cdr3_aa
TRBJ2-1 - TRBV10-3 TRBD2 TGTGCCATCAGTGGACTAGCGGGGATCAATGAGCAGTTCTTC CAISGLAGINEQFF
TRBJ2-6 large TRBV27 - TGTGCCAGCAGTCGGACAGGAGGGTCGACATCTGGGGCCAACGTCCTGACTTTC CASSRTGGSTSGANVLTF
TRBJ2-7 few TRBV7-9 - TGTGCCAGCAGCTTATATGGCAGGGTCGAGCAGTACTTC CASSLYGRVEQYF
TRBJ2-5 - TRBV18 - TGTGCCAGCAACGGGGTCCCAACCCAAGAGACCCAGTACTTC CASNGVPTQETQYF
TRBJ2-5 few TRBV5-6 - TGTGCCAGCAGCCCCCTAGCTAGGGAGACCCAGTACTTC CASSPLARETQYF
TRBJ1-5 large TRBV5-6 - TGTGCCAGCAGCTTGGGCGGCTTGGGTAGCAATCAGCCCCAGCATTTT CASSLGGLGSNQPQHF
TRBJ2-7 - TRBV5-4 - TGTGCCAGCAGCTTCGGCTACGAGCAGTACTTC CASSFGYEQYF
TRBJ2-7 - TRBV5-5 - TGTGCCAGCAGCGGGGCAGGATCCTACGAGCAGTACTTC CASSGAGSYEQYF
TRBJ1-2 - TRBV7-8 - TGTGCCAGCAGCATTAGCATAGCACAGGACTATGGCTACACCTTC CASSISIAQDYGYTF
TRBJ1-4 few TRBV7-9 - TGTGCCAGCAGCGGATCGGGACAACGGCTTCCTAATGAAAAACTGTTTTTT CASSGSGQRLPNEKLFF
TRBJ1-5 - TRBV4-3 - TGCGCCAGCAGCCAAGATTTCGGGGGACCGAATCAGCCCCAGCATTTT CASSQDFGGPNQPQHF
TRBJ2-5 - TRBV4-3 - TGCGCCAGCAGCCAAGTTGGCCTAGCCCAAGAGACCCAGTACTTC CASSQVGLAQETQYF
TRBJ1-6 - TRBV4-1 - TGCGCCAGCAGCCAAGACGGGACAACCTCCTATAATTCACCCCTCCACTTT CASSQDGTTSYNSPLHF
TRBJ2-2 - TRBV6-1 - TGTGCCAGCAGGGACACTGCGAACACCGGGGAGCTGTTTTTT CASRDTANTGELFF
TRBJ2-5 - TRBV21-1 - TGTGCCAGCAGCGAATATCCCGGGACTAGCGGTCAAGAGACCCAGTACTTC CASSEYPGTSGQETQYF
TRBJ2-5 - TRBV9 TRBD1 TGTGCCAGCAGCGTGGACGGGACAGGGGGTGCGTGGGAGACCCAGTACTTC CASSVDGTGGAWETQYF
TRBJ2-3 - TRBV5-4 - TGTGCCAGCAGCTTGGAGGAGGCGGATACGCAGTATTTT CASSLEEADTQYF
TRBJ2-7 few TRBV7-5 - TGTGCCAGAAGCCCCTCGACAGGGGGCACGAGCTACGAGCAGTACTTC CARSPSTGGTSYEQYF
TRBJ2-3 once TRBV7-3 TRBD2 TGTGCCAGCAGCCGGGGTCGGAATAGCGGGGGTTTTGATACGCAGTATTTT CASSRGRNSGGFDTQYF
TRBJ1-2 - TRBV7-8 - TGTGCCAGCAGCTTAAGCCGCTTCAGGGGAGGGACCTATGGCTACACCTTC CASSLSRFRGGTYGYTF
TRBJ1-1 - TRBV7-3 - TGTGCCAGCAGCTTAATGGGGCAGGGAACGGAAGCTTTCTTT CASSLMGQGTEAFF
TRBJ2-5 - TRBV2 - TGTGCCAGCAGTGTGGGGCATCAAGAGACCCAGTACTTC CASSVGHQETQYF
TRBJ1-4 - TRBV2 - TGTGCCATCCGCGGCCGTATCGAAAAACTGTTTTTT CAIRGRIEKLFF
TRBJ2-2 - TRBV19 TRBD2 TGTGCCAGTAGTGTGGCGGGGGTTGGCGGGGAGCTGTTTTTT CASSVAGVGGELFF
TRBJ2-2 - TRBV19 TRBD1 TGTGCCAGTAGGGACAGGGGTGGCACCGGGGAGCTGTTTTTT CASRDRGGTGELFF
TRBJ1-2 - TRBV7-2 - TGTGCCAGCAGCTTAGACATCTCGGGCAGAGGGAACTATGGCTACACCTTC CASSLDISGRGNYGYTF
TRBJ2-2 - TRBV19 - TGTGCCAGTAGTACGGGGGTGACCGGGGAGCTGTTTTTT CASSTGVTGELFF
TRBJ2-5 - TRBV4-1 TRBD1 TGCGCCAGCAGCCAGGCTACGACAGGGACCCCATTCCAAGAGACCCAGTACTTC CASSQATTGTPFQETQYF
TRBJ1-5 - TRBV5-6 - TGTGCCAGCAGCTTGGGCAGGGCCAGAACTGATAGCAATCAGCCCCAGCATTTT CASSLGRARTDSNQPQHF
TRBJ2-5 - TRBV7-2 TRBD2 TGTGCCAGCAGCTTAATAGCGGGGCAAGAGACCCAGTACTTC CASSLIAGQETQYF
TRBJ2-5 large TRBV7-2 TRBD1 TGTGCCAGCAGCTTTTTCGGACAGGGTGAAGAGACCCAGTACTTC CASSFFGQGEETQYF
TRBJ2-4 - TRBV7-2 TRBD2 TGTGCCAGCAGCGGGAGGGCAGAGCGGATTCAGTACTTC CASSGRAERIQYF
TRBJ2-3 - TRBV5-4 TRBD2 TGTGCCAGCAGCTTCTTAGCGGGGGGGAGCACAGATACGCAGTATTTT CASSFLAGGSTDTQYF
TRBJ1-1 - TRBV5-1 - TGCGCCAGCAGCTTGGGACAGACCAGCCACACTGAAGCTTTCTTT CASSLGQTSHTEAFF
TRBJ1-3 - TRBV6-5 TRBD1 TGTGCCAGCAGTTACTCGTCAGGGGGCGCAGACACCATATATTTT CASSYSSGGADTIYF